This TCR beta chain was found in a study of T cell clusters in autoimmune cytopenias. Study observations and caveats: TRB repertoire shifts in secondary cytopenia and chronic lymphocytic leukemia mostly reflected lymphoma, not autoimmunity.

The CDR3 sequence is 14 residues long. CDR1 and CDR2 (germline): LNHDA, SQIVND (reference sequence). Roughly 40,000 genome equivalents of blood DNA were amplified for TRB. This clonotype is medium-sized (0.01 to 0.1%) by frequency. Its antigen remains unidentified. TRB rearrangements were amplified by touch-down multiplex PCR with mixed TRB-A/B primers. TCRdb re-called the multiplex PCR reads; every CDR3 protein appears as one record, without DNA. The sample table includes around 6,100 distinct CDR3 sequences. The data also belong to a second study, concerning T cell repertoires in aging, cancer and after chemotherapy. In that study: Donors were grouped into six age bands spanning 30 or younger through 70 or older. Compared with age-matched healthy donors, untreated hematological or solid cancer patients showed higher blood TCR clonality.

Sequenced input: peripheral blood. This sequence was found in a human donor in good health. J is TRBJ2-7 and V is TRBV19; lacking DNA, the TRBD2 call made by TCRdb goes unchecked. The CDR3 region is CASRLAAGSYEQYF.